Shown below are 9 T cell receptor beta chains from a single sample sequenced in a study of shared clonotypes between healthy human individuals. TCRdb's copy holds only in-frame clones and misses some; the assay was immunoSEQ multiplex PCR. The sample carries roughly 1.4 million clones, approximately 98.5% recorded once. Specimen: naive CD4+ T cells sorted from blood. Regarding subset: CD45RA+ positively selected. These receptors all come from a man aged 25-45 years in good health.

This clone was observed once. The J gene is TRBJ2-1, the V gene TRBV5-5; 11 positions agree with TRBD2. Trimming took 4 bases from V and 7 from J; bases not matched to a gene: 4. CDR1 is SGHKS, CDR2 YYEKEE, per germline (reference sequence). This CDR3 has 14 residues. CDR3 nucleotides: TGTGCCAGCAGCATGACTAGCGGGAAAAATGAGCAGTTCTTC. Its protein product is CASSMTSGKNEQFF.

V is TRBV2 and J is TRBJ1-5, with D tentatively TRBD1 (5 bases). V lost 3 bases to trimming and J lost 15 bases, with 12 bases between them. The germline V gene encodes CDR1 SNHLY and CDR2 FYNNEI. This CDR3 contains 11 residues. Here the CDR3 DNA reads TGTGCCAGCAGTGAGTCTGGAGGGACGCATTTT. Translating it yields CASSESGGTHF.

The genes are TRBV20-1 and TRBJ1-1; D not resolved. The V end lost 6 bases, the J end lost 2 bases, and 7 bases lay between the germline ends. This CDR3 spans 11 amino acids. CDR1 DFQATT and CDR2 SNEGSKA come from the germline V gene (reference sequence). CDR3 region: CSAKLNTEAFF. The CDR3 DNA reads as TGCAGTGCCAAGCTAAACACTGAAGCTTTCTTT.

The chain recombines TRBV9 with TRBJ2-5, with 8 nucleotides matching TRBD2. Germline loops: CDR1 SGDLS, CDR2 YYNGEE. Germline trimming cut 4 bases from V and 5 bases from J; bases unmatched to any gene: 7. This CDR3 has 14 amino acids. The CDR3 protein is CASSPGGGLETQYF. In nucleotides, the CDR3 is TGTGCCAGCAGCCCCGGGGGGGGCCTGGAGACCCAGTACTTC. The whole variable domain, filled in from reference TRBV9 and TRBJ2-5, reads DSGVTQTPKHLITATGQRVTLRCSPRSGDLSVYWYQQSLDQGLQFLIQYYNGEERAKGNILERFSAQQFPDLHSELNLSSLELGDSALYFCASSPGGGLETQYFGPGTRLLVL.

The rearrangement uses TRBV5-1 and TRBJ2-1; the D gene could be TRBD1 or TRBD2 (5 bases each). The CDR3 extends over 15 amino acids. Germline CDR1 SGHRS, CDR2 YFSETQ. V lost 2 bases to trimming and J lost 5 bases, with 14 bases between them. The CDR3 region is CASSFIGQGHNEQFF. The CDR3 region has the DNA TGCGCCAGCAGCTTCATTGGTCAGGGACACAATGAGCAGTTCTTC.

This chain joins TRBV14 and TRBJ2-1; weak D call: TRBD2 (6 bases). Germline lookup yields CDR1 SGHDN and CDR2 FVKESK. The CDR3 has 18 residues. V gave up 2 bases and J gave up 2 bases, with 19 bases separating them. The CDR3 spells CASSQSLASGRPYNEQFF. DNA of the CDR3: TGTGCCAGCAGCCAATCCCTGGCGAGCGGGCGCCCCTACAATGAGCAGTTCTTC. Looking up the rest from reference TRBV14 and TRBJ2-1 gives the full variable domain: EAGVTQFPSHSVIEKGQTVTLRCDPISGHDNLYWYRRVMGKEIKFLLHFVKESKQDESGMPNNRFLAERTGGTYSTLKVQPAELEDSGVYFCASSQSLASGRPYNEQFFGPGTRLTVL.

This chain uses TRBV7-2 with TRBJ2-5; the D gene is possibly TRBD2 (6 bases). With 1 base removed from V and 7 bases from J, the gap between germline ends came to 10 bases. Germline CDR1 and CDR2: SGHTA and FQGNSA. This CDR3 has 13 residues. The CDR3 sequence: CASSLVAGLTQYF. CDR3 nucleotide sequence: TGTGCCAGCAGCTTAGTGGCGGGACTGACCCAGTACTTC.

The CDR3 loop is CASSPMGGSGIQPQHF. The DNA for the CDR3 is TGTGCCAGCAGCCCCATGGGAGGGTCAGGGATTCAGCCCCAGCATTTT. V is TRBV28 and J is TRBJ1-5, with D perhaps matching TRBD1 (5 bases). This CDR3 contains 16 residues. V lost 6 bases, J lost 6 bases, and 21 bases lay in between. The V gene's germline CDR1 is MDHEN and CDR2 SYDVKM.

The chain recombines TRBV11-2 with TRBJ2-3; D may correspond to TRBD1 or TRBD2 (6 bases each). V was cut by 5 bases and J by 0 bases, with 9 bases left in between. The CDR3 runs to 14 residues. The germline gives CDR1 SGHAT, CDR2 FQNNGV. The DNA of the CDR3 is TGTGCCAGCAGCCGAGGGGGGAGCACAGATACGCAGTATTTT. Its protein product is CASSRGGSTDTQYF.